The 19 T cell receptor beta chains reported below all come from one sample, sequenced in a study of blood T cells in healthy people across ages. Together with a sample-barcoded 5' primer, a J-beta primer mix was included in a second PCR lasting roughly 6 to 12 cycles. Each CDR3 protein gets one entry after TCRdb re-called the 5' RACE reads with MiXCR. Of roughly 680,000 distinct CDR3 sequences listed, 52% are singletons. Sequencing was carried out using blood. The receptors originated from a woman at least 80 years old in good health.

Note on this clonotype: Being one base from a much bigger clone, this may be a read error. The chain joins TRBV6-1 to TRBJ1-4; TRBD1 aligns across 7 bases. Germline CDR1 is MNHNS and CDR2 is SASEGT. The CDR3 has 15 residues. The V and J ends lost 7 bases and 8 bases, in that order; junction bases with no gene match: 13. The CDR3 loop is CASNGGAGGREKLFF. The CDR3 region has the DNA TGTGCCAGCAACGGGGGGGCAGGGGGACGAGAAAAACTGTTTTTT.

V usage is TRBV10-3 and J usage is TRBJ1-6, with 7 bases aligning to TRBD1. The V gene's germline CDR1 is ENHRY and CDR2 SYGVKD. This CDR3 region has 16 residues. The junction had 7 bases not matched to a gene; V was cut back by 4 bases and J by 4 bases. CDR3 nucleotide sequence: TGTGCCATCAGTGGTAAAGGGACAGAATATAATTCACCCCTCCACTTT. Translation gives CAISGKGTEYNSPLHF.

Points on this clonotype: The junction does not match germline at one end; this may be a read error. This rearrangement joins TRBV12-3 or TRBV12-4 to TRBJ2-2, with 7 bases matching TRBD2. The CDR3 is made up of 17 amino acids. CDR3 loop: CAGSLAYGRSDTGELFF. The CDR3 DNA reads as TGTGCCGGCAGTTTAGCATACGGGAGGAGTGACACCGGGGAGCTGTTTTTT.

This clonotype has just a few counts. This chain uses TRBV14 with TRBJ2-1; 10 positions match TRBD1. This CDR3 is 16 amino acids long. In germline, CDR1 is SGHDN, CDR2 FVKESK. With 3 bases clipped from V and 1 base from J, the junction kept 3 bases outside the gene matches. In DNA form, the CDR3 reads TGTGCCAGCAGCCATTGGGGACAGGGGTCCTACAATGAGCAGTTCTTC. It translates to CASSHWGQGSYNEQFF. Variable domain in full (rest from reference TRBV14 and TRBJ2-1): EAGVTQFPSHSVIEKGQTVTLRCDPISGHDNLYWYRRVMGKEIKFLLHFVKESKQDESGMPNNRFLAERTGGTYSTLKVQPAELEDSGVYFCASSHWGQGSYNEQFFGPGTRLTVL.

This chain connects TRBV3-1 to TRBJ2-3, with 8 bases that match TRBD2. The CDR3 is made up of 16 amino acids. V lost 4 bases to trimming and J lost 3 bases; unmatched junction nucleotides: 9. The germline gives CDR1 LGHDT, CDR2 YNNKEL (reference sequence). The CDR3 DNA follows: TGTGCCAGCAGCCTCCGGGCTAGCGGGCAAACAGATACGCAGTATTTT. It is translated as CASSLRASGQTDTQYF.

CDR3 amino acids: CASRIQGARETQYF. In nucleotides, the CDR3 is TGTGCCAGCAGGATACAGGGGGCGAGGGAGACCCAGTACTTC. The rearrangement uses TRBV6-2 or TRBV6-3 and TRBJ2-4, with TRBD1 identical over 9 bases. Matching the DNA end better, TRBJ2-5 makes the J call doubtful. The CDR3 is made up of 14 amino acids. Germline V gives CDR1 MNHEY, CDR2 SVGEGT.

This rearrangement joins TRBV10-3 to TRBJ1-6; D not resolved. The CDR3 has 15 amino acids. Germline V lookup: CDR1 ENHRY, CDR2 SYGVKD. V was trimmed by 2 bases and J by 6 bases, leaving 11 bases between them. The CDR3 reads CAISETASTNSPLHF. DNA for the CDR3: TGTGCCATCAGTGAGACAGCGTCAACTAATTCACCCCTCCACTTT.

V and J are TRBV2 and TRBJ1-6, with D possibly being TRBD1 (5 bases). Trimming removed 2 bases at V and 5 bases at J, with 10 bases between. This CDR3 contains 15 residues. The germline gives CDR1 SNHLY, CDR2 FYNNEI. CDR3 residues: CASSERGRNNSPLHF. The CDR3 DNA reads TGTGCCAGCAGTGAAAGGGGCAGAAATAATTCACCCCTCCACTTT.

V and J are TRBV2 and TRBJ1-5; no reliable D call. Trimming took off 3 bases at V and 0 bases at J, with 9 bases between the two ends. The CDR3 runs 15 residues. Looked up from germline, CDR1 is SNHLY and CDR2 is FYNNEI. CDR3 sequence reads: CASSDPRYSNQPQHF. In DNA form, the CDR3 reads TGTGCCAGCAGTGACCCACGGTATAGCAATCAGCCCCAGCATTTT.

As to this clonotype: The junction and the germline gene differ at one end; a read error may be behind it. Here the CDR3 DNA reads TGTGCCAGCAGTTCGGGGGCAGGAGACACTGGGGAGCTGTTTTTT. Encoded protein: CASSSGAGDTGELFF. The genes are TRBV28 and TRBJ2-2; TRBD1 or TRBD2 may be the D gene (6 bases each). Germline V CDR1 and CDR2: MDHEN, SYDVKM. The CDR3 extends over 15 amino acids.

To note about this clonotype: Sequence at one end of the junction differs from germline and may be a read error. The gene calls are TRBV3-1 and TRBJ1-2; D gene uncertain. Germline V gene lookup returns CDR1 LGHDT and CDR2 YNNKEL (reference sequence). There are 15 residues in the CDR3. CDR3 nucleotides: TGTGTCAGCACCCAAAGAGGGTCGATCAGTTATGGCTACACCTTC. Its translation: CVSTQRGSISYGYTF.

The chain combines TRBV9 with TRBJ2-7, with D possibly TRBD2 on 6 matching bases. Germline V gene data show CDR1 as SGDLS and CDR2 as YYNGEE. The CDR3 contains 15 residues. Between the trimmed V and J ends, which lost 1 base and 0 bases, there was a span of 11 bases. The chain's CDR3 is CASSVTGESSYEQYF. CDR3 bases: TGTGCCAGCAGCGTAACGGGGGAGAGCTCCTACGAGCAGTACTTC.

The sample holds many counts of this clonotype. The J gene is TRBJ2-7, the V gene TRBV5-1; TRBD2 is a possible D gene (5 bases). Trimming removed 4 bases at V and 4 bases at J, with 18 bases between. Germline V CDR1 and CDR2: SGHRS, YFSETQ. There are 15 residues in the CDR3. The CDR3 DNA is TGCGCCAGCAGCGCCGACTACCCTCCACTATACGAGCAGTACTTC. Its translation: CASSADYPPLYEQYF. Combining the CDR3 with reference TRBV5-1 and TRBJ2-7 gives the whole variable domain KAGVTQTPRYLIKTRGQQVTLSCSPISGHRSVSWYQQTPGQGLQFLFEYFSETQRNKGNFPGRFSGRQFSNSRSEMNVSTLELGDSALYLCASSADYPPLYEQYFGPGTRLTVT.

With regard to this clonotype: A clone one base away is much larger, so this may be a read error. The genes are TRBV20-1 and TRBJ2-7; TRBD1 matches at 9 bases. This CDR3 has 18 residues. CDR1 DFQATT and CDR2 SNEGSKA come from the germline V gene (reference sequence). Unmatched junction bases numbered 17, after V lost 1 base and J lost 4 bases. CDR3 region: CSARANHPLSGTGYEQYF. The CDR3 DNA reads as TGCAGTGCTAGAGCCAACCACCCCTTATCCGGGACAGGGTACGAGCAGTACTTC.

The V call is TRBV6-2 or TRBV6-3, the J call TRBJ2-3; 8 nucleotides match TRBD2. The CDR3 extends over 15 amino acids. The germline CDR1 and CDR2 sequences are MNHEY and SVGEGT. V shed 6 bases, J shed 2 bases, and the junction held 7 bases outside the gene matches. The chain's CDR3 is CASRELAASTDTQYF. The DNA of the CDR3 is TGTGCCAGCAGAGAACTAGCGGCCTCCACAGATACGCAGTATTTT.

This clonotype was found many times. V and J are TRBV2 and TRBJ2-5; D ambiguous. Deletions cut 2 bases from V and 7 bases from J, with 17 bases between. Per the germline V gene, CDR1 is SNHLY and CDR2 is FYNNEI. This CDR3 has 15 residues. The CDR3 is CASSELLGLATTQYF. The DNA of the CDR3 is TGTGCCAGCAGTGAACTACTCGGGCTCGCGACGACCCAGTACTTC.

Worth noting for this clonotype: One end of the junction is discordant with germline, which a read error may explain. This chain uses TRBV29-1 with TRBJ2-7; no reliable D call. The germline V gene has CDR1 SQVTM and CDR2 ANQGSEA. This CDR3 has 12 amino acids. The CDR3 DNA follows: TGCAGCGTGGAAGAAAATCCCTACGAGCAGTACTTC. Translated: CSVEENPYEQYF.

This sequence joins TRBV7-2 and TRBJ2-1, with 9 bases identical to TRBD2. Looked up from germline, CDR1 is SGHTA and CDR2 is FQGNSA. V lost 1 base and J lost 8; bases outside the gene matches: 6. The CDR3 sequence is 15 residues long. The CDR3, as DNA: TGTGCCAGCAGCTTAGACGGGACTAGCTATTATGAGCAGTTCTTC. Amino acid sequence: CASSLDGTSYYEQFF.

Notes on this clonotype: A much larger clone differs from this one at a single base, so this may be a read error. DNA of the CDR3: TGCGCCAGCAGCTTGTATTTAGCGGGCTTTGGGGCCAACGTCCTGACTTTC. Protein sequence: CASSLYLAGFGANVLTF. V and J are TRBV5-1 and TRBJ2-6; 7 bases line up with TRBD2. The CDR3 totals 17 residues. The germline V gene encodes CDR1 SGHRS and CDR2 YFSETQ. V shed 1 base and J 3 bases; nucleotides not matched to a gene: 7.